Listed below are T cell receptor beta chains from one sample, sequenced in a study of cytomegalovirus exposure and HLA in healthy donors. Sequencing was performed with immunoSEQ multiplex PCR; in TCRdb, only in-frame clones are kept and a portion is missing. The sample records around 150,000 clones, 70% to 80% being singletons. Sequencing input: PBMCs. The receptor source for this set is a man aged 50 to 60 in good health and CMV-seropositive. The CDR3 runs from the conserved cysteine through the conserved F or W. Each record gives: D gene, J gene, V gene, clone size, CDR3 DNA, CDR3 protein. The D gene is left open where the match is weak. Rows give clone size only sometimes, using once, few, many, or a class for an expanded clone.

d_call: -; j_call: TRBJ2-7; v_call: TRBV11-2; clone_size: -; cdr3_nt: TGTGCCAGCAGTCCCGCAGGGGATCCCTACGAGCAGTACTTC; cdr3_aa: CASSPAGDPYEQYF
d_call: TRBD1; j_call: TRBJ2-5; v_call: TRBV28; clone_size: -; cdr3_nt: TGTGCCAGCACCTTGTGGGCCGGGACAGGGAGTGGGCAAGAGACCCAGTACTTC; cdr3_aa: CASTLWAGTGSGQETQYF
d_call: -; j_call: TRBJ1-2; v_call: TRBV30; clone_size: -; cdr3_nt: TGTGCCTGGGGACTTGGAAACTATGGCTACACCTTC; cdr3_aa: CAWGLGNYGYTF
d_call: -; j_call: TRBJ2-1; v_call: TRBV11-2; clone_size: few; cdr3_nt: TGTGCCAGCAGCTTAAAACAGACGAATGAGCAGTTCTTC; cdr3_aa: CASSLKQTNEQFF
d_call: TRBD1; j_call: TRBJ1-5; v_call: TRBV6-1; clone_size: once; cdr3_nt: TGTGCCGCAACTTGGGGACAGGGGGTCGATCAGCCCCAGCATTTT; cdr3_aa: CAATWGQGVDQPQHF
d_call: -; j_call: TRBJ1-2; v_call: TRBV4-2; clone_size: -; cdr3_nt: TGTGCCAGCAGCCAAGATCAAGACAGGACCTATGGCTACACCTTC; cdr3_aa: CASSQDQDRTYGYTF
d_call: -; j_call: TRBJ2-7; v_call: TRBV5-1; clone_size: -; cdr3_nt: TGCGCCAGCAGCTTGGCCGGGGAGCAGTACTTC; cdr3_aa: CASSLAGEQYF
d_call: -; j_call: TRBJ2-3; v_call: TRBV10-3; clone_size: -; cdr3_nt: TGTGCCATCAGTGAGTCGAAGCGGAACACAGATACGCAGTATTTT; cdr3_aa: CAISESKRNTDTQYF
d_call: TRBD1; j_call: TRBJ2-5; v_call: TRBV28; clone_size: -; cdr3_nt: TGTGCCAGCACCGGGGACAGGAGCCTACGGGGAGAGACCCAGTACTTC; cdr3_aa: CASTGDRSLRGETQYF
d_call: -; j_call: TRBJ2-1; v_call: TRBV18; clone_size: -; cdr3_nt: TGTGCCAGCTCACCAGGGCAGGGTGACAATGAGCAGTTCTTC; cdr3_aa: CASSPGQGDNEQFF
d_call: -; j_call: TRBJ1-1; v_call: TRBV11-2; clone_size: -; cdr3_nt: TGTGCCAGCAGCTTAGGTTCGCGGAACACTGAAGCTTTCTTT; cdr3_aa: CASSLGSRNTEAFF
d_call: -; j_call: TRBJ2-5; v_call: TRBV4-1; clone_size: -; cdr3_nt: TGCGCCAGCAGCTCTTTCACGACAGAAGAGACCCAGTACTTC; cdr3_aa: CASSSFTTEETQYF
d_call: TRBD2; j_call: TRBJ2-5; v_call: TRBV5-1; clone_size: -; cdr3_nt: TGCGCCAGCAGCCCCCCTCTAGCGGGAGGGCGTCAAGAGACCCAGTACTTC; cdr3_aa: CASSPPLAGGRQETQYF
d_call: TRBD1; j_call: TRBJ1-1; v_call: TRBV2; clone_size: -; cdr3_nt: TGTGCCAGCAGTTTACAGGGGGCGGACACTGAAGCTTTCTTT; cdr3_aa: CASSLQGADTEAFF
d_call: -; j_call: TRBJ1-2; v_call: TRBV5-1; clone_size: -; cdr3_nt: TGCGCCAGCAGCTTGGGCCTAGTAGGAGGGGATGGCTACACCTTC; cdr3_aa: CASSLGLVGGDGYTF
d_call: -; j_call: TRBJ1-1; v_call: TRBV5-1; clone_size: -; cdr3_nt: TGCGCCAGCAGCTCCAAACAGGGTTCCGAAGCTTTCTTT; cdr3_aa: CASSSKQGSEAFF
d_call: -; j_call: TRBJ1-1; v_call: TRBV5-1; clone_size: few; cdr3_nt: TGCGCCAGCAGCTTGGTGCAGGGGAGCACTGAAGCTTTCTTT; cdr3_aa: CASSLVQGSTEAFF
d_call: -; j_call: TRBJ1-5; v_call: TRBV28; clone_size: -; cdr3_nt: TGTGCCAGCAGTTCCAATTCGAGGGTCAGCCTAAGGCATTTT; cdr3_aa: CASSSNSRVSLRHF
d_call: TRBD2; j_call: TRBJ2-7; v_call: TRBV6-1; clone_size: -; cdr3_nt: TGTGCCAGCAGTGAAGGAGGACTAGCGCTCTCCTACGAGCAGTACTTC; cdr3_aa: CASSEGGLALSYEQYF
d_call: -; j_call: TRBJ2-3; v_call: TRBV15; clone_size: -; cdr3_nt: TGTGCCACCAGCAGTTTGAGTACGGGGAGGGGGGTGGCAGATACGCAGTATTTT; cdr3_aa: CATSSLSTGRGVADTQYF
d_call: -; j_call: TRBJ1-2; v_call: TRBV28; clone_size: -; cdr3_nt: TGTGCCAGCAGCCTGACTCCCAACTATGGCTACACCTTC; cdr3_aa: CASSLTPNYGYTF
d_call: -; j_call: TRBJ1-3; v_call: TRBV6-6; clone_size: -; cdr3_nt: TGTGCCAGCAGTTACGGCTCATCTGGAAACACCATATATTTT; cdr3_aa: CASSYGSSGNTIYF
d_call: -; j_call: TRBJ2-4; v_call: TRBV25-1; clone_size: -; cdr3_nt: TGTGCCAGCAGTGCCACGGGTCATTTCGGTAACAAAAACATTCAGTACTTC; cdr3_aa: CASSATGHFGNKNIQYF
d_call: TRBD1; j_call: TRBJ1-6; v_call: TRBV27; clone_size: -; cdr3_nt: TGTGCCAGCAGCTTTATATATCCGGGACAGGCAAATTCACCCCTCCACTTT; cdr3_aa: CASSFIYPGQANSPLHF
d_call: -; j_call: TRBJ1-5; v_call: TRBV28; clone_size: few; cdr3_nt: TGTGCCAGCAGTTTACCGAGGAACGATCAGCCCCAGCATTTT; cdr3_aa: CASSLPRNDQPQHF
d_call: TRBD1; j_call: TRBJ1-1; v_call: TRBV5-6; clone_size: -; cdr3_nt: TGTGCCAGCAGCTTGACAGGGGCTGGTGTGAACACTGAAGCTTTCTTT; cdr3_aa: CASSLTGAGVNTEAFF
d_call: TRBD1; j_call: TRBJ1-1; v_call: TRBV13; clone_size: once; cdr3_nt: TGTGCCAGCAGCTTTCCCAGACAGGGGATCACTGAAGCTTTCTTT; cdr3_aa: CASSFPRQGITEAFF
d_call: TRBD2; j_call: TRBJ2-7; v_call: TRBV10-3; clone_size: -; cdr3_nt: TGTGCCATCAGTGACATGACTAGCGGGGACTACGAGCAGTACTTC; cdr3_aa: CAISDMTSGDYEQYF